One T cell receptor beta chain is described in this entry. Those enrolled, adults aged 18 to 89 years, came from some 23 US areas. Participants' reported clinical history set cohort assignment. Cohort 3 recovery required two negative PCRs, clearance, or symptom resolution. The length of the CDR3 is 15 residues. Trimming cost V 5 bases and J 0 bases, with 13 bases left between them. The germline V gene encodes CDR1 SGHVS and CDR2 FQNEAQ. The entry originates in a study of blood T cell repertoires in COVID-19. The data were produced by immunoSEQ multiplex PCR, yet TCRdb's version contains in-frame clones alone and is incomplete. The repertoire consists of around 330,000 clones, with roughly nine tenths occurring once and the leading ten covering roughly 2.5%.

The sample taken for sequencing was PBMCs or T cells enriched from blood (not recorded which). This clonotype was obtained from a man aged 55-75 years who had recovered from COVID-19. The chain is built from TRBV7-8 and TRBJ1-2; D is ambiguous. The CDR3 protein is CASSEERVPNYGYTF. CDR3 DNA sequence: TGTGCCAGCAGCGAGGAACGGGTACCTAACTATGGCTACACCTTC.